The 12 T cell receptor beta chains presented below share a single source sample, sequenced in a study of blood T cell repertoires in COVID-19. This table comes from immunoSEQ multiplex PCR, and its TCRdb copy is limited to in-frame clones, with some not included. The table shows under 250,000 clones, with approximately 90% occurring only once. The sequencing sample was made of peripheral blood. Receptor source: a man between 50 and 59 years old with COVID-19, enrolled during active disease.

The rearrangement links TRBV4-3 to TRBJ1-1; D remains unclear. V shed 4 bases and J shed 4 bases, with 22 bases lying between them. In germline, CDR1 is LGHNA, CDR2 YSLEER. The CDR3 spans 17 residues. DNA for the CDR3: TGCGCCAGCAGCCGAGGAAGTCAGAATCAACACGTCACTGAAGCTTTCTTT. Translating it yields CASSRGSQNQHVTEAFF.

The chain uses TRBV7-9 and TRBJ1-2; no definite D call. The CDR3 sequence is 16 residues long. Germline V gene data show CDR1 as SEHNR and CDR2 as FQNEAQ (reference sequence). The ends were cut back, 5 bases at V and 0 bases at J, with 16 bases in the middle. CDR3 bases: TGTGCCAGCAGCCTGGAAGGAGTTTATACTAACTATGGCTACACCTTC. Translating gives CASSLEGVYTNYGYTF.

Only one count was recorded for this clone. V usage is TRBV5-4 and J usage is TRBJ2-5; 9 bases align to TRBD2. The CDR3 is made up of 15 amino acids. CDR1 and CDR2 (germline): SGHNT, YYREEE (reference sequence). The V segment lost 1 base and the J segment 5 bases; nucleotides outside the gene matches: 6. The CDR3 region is CASSLRAGGQETQYF. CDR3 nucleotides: TGTGCCAGCAGCTTGAGGGCGGGGGGGCAGGAGACCCAGTACTTC.

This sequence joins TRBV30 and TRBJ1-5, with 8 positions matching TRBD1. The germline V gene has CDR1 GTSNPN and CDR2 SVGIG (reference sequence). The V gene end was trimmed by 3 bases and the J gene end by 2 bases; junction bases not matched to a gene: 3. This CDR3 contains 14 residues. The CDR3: CAWRAGGGNQPQHF. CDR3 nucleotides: TGTGCCTGGAGGGCAGGGGGCGGCAATCAGCCCCAGCATTTT. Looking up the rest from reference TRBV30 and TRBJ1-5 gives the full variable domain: SQTIHQWPATLVQPVGSPLSLECTVEGTSNPNLYWYRQAAGRGLQLLFYSVGIGQISSEVPQNLSASRPQDRQFILSSKKLLLSDSGFYLCAWRAGGGNQPQHFGDGTRLSIL.

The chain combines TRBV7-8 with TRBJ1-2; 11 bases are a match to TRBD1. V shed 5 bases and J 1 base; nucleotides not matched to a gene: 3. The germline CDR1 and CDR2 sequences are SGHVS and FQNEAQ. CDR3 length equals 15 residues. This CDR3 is CASSAGQGVNYGYTF. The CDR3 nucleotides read TGTGCCAGCAGCGCGGGACAGGGGGTTAACTATGGCTACACCTTC.

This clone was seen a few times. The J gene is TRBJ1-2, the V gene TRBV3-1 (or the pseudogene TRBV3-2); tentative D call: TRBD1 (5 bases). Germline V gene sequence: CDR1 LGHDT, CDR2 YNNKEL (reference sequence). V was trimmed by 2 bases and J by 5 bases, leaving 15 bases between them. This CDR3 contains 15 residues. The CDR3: CASSQNVQESYGYTF. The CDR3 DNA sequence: TGTGCCAGCAGCCAAAATGTACAGGAATCATATGGCTACACCTTC.

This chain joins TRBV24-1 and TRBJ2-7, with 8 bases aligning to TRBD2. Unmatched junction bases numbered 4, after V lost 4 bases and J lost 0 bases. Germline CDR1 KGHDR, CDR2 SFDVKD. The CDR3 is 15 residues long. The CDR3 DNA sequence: TGTGCCACCAGTGACTCTAGCGGGCACTCCTACGAGCAGTACTTC. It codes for CATSDSSGHSYEQYF.

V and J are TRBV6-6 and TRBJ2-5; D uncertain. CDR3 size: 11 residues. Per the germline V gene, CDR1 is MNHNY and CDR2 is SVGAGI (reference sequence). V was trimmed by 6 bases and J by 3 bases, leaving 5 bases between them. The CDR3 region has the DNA TGTGCCAGCAGAACAGAAGAGACCCAGTACTTC. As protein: CASRTEETQYF.

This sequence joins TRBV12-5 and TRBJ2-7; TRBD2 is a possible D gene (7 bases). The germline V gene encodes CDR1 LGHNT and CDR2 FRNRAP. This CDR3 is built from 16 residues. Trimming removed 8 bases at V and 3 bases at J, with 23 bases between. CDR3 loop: CASNGGQDRAHYEQYF. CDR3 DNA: TGTGCTAGTAACGGGGGGCAGGACAGAGCTCACTACGAGCAGTACTTC.

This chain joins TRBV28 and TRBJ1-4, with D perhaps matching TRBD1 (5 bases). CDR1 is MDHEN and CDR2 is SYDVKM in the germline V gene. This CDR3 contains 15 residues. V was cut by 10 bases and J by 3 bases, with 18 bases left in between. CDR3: CATGGRGWANEKLFF. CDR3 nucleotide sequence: TGTGCCACCGGGGGGAGGGGTTGGGCTAATGAAAAACTGTTTTTT.

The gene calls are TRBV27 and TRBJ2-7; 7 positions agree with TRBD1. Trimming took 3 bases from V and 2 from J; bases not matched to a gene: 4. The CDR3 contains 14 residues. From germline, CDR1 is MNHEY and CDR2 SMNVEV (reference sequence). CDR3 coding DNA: TGTGCCAGCAGTTTGACAGGGTTCCCCTACGAGCAGTACTTC. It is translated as CASSLTGFPYEQYF.

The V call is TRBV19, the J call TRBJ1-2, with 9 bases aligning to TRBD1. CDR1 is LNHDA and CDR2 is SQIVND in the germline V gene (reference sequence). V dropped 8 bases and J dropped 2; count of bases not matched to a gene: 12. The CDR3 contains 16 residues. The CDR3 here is CASSVLGDRENYGYTF. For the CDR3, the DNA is TGTGCCAGTTCCGTTTTGGGGGACAGGGAGAACTATGGCTACACCTTC.